This T cell receptor beta chain was recorded in a study of blood T cell repertoires in COVID-19. Study summary: Samples came from the United States, Italy and Spain, spanning acute and convalescent COVID-19. T cells, B-cell-depleted T cells, or PBMCs supplied cDNA or gDNA.

The CDR3 contains 13 residues. CDR1 is GTSNPN and CDR2 is SVGIG in the germline V gene (reference sequence). The V gene lost 0 bases and the J gene lost 2 bases, with 7 bases spanning the gap. Per the original methods: Amplification of reference gene primers was used by the study to estimate nucleated cell counts. Assay: immunoSEQ multiplex PCR; the TCRdb copy retains only in-frame clones and omits some. For V, J and clone size, that table is used; D and trimming come from the DNA. The sample lists almost 250,000 clones, approximately 85% occurring once. Followed longitudinally, the Seattle patients had been enrolled during active infection.

This chain links TRBV30 with TRBJ1-1; D uncertain. This sequence was found in an elderly woman with COVID-19, enrolled during active disease. The sample consisted of peripheral blood. CDR3: CAWSVTANTEAFF. Here the CDR3 DNA reads TGTGCCTGGAGTGTAACAGCTAACACTGAAGCTTTCTTT. The variable domain in full, completed from reference TRBV30 and TRBJ1-1, reads SQTIHQWPATLVQPVGSPLSLECTVEGTSNPNLYWYRQAAGRGLQLLFYSVGIGQISSEVPQNLSASRPQDRQFILSSKKLLLSDSGFYLCAWSVTANTEAFFGQGTRLTVV.